One and the same sample provided the 28 T cell receptor beta chains below, sequenced in a study of T cell responses to AZD1222 COVID-19 vaccine. Assay used: immunoSEQ multiplex PCR; TCRdb lists only in-frame clones, some missing. The sample has over 150,000 clones, roughly 87% seen once. The specimen was peripheral blood, collected 28 days after the second AZD1222 dose. These receptors were obtained from an adult who received the AZD1222 COVID-19 vaccine.

The chain has TRBV2 and TRBJ1-4, with D unclear. V lost 6 bases to trimming and J lost 7 bases, with 18 bases between them. Germline CDR1 and CDR2: SNHLY and FYNNEI. The CDR3 runs to 15 residues. CDR3 sequence: CASRPNGVGIEKLFF. CDR3 in DNA: TGTGCCAGCAGACCTAACGGGGTGGGGATTGAAAAACTGTTTTTT.

In its sample, this clone was seen many times. The chain uses TRBV10-1 and TRBJ1-1; unclear D gene. Trimming took 8 bases from V and 0 from J, leaving 10 bases between them. Germline CDR1 is WNHNN and CDR2 is SYGVQD (reference sequence). CDR3 size: 13 residues. This CDR3 is CASRRSLNTEAFF. The CDR3 DNA reads as TGCGCCAGCCGACGCTCGCTGAACACTGAAGCTTTCTTT.

This chain joins TRBV19 and TRBJ1-6, with D unresolved. CDR1 is LNHDA and CDR2 is SQIVND in the germline V gene (reference sequence). CDR3 length: 13 residues. The V end was cut by 8 bases, the J end by 7 bases, with 12 bases between. The CDR3 DNA sequence: TGTGCCAGTTCCAAGGCAAACAATTCACCCCTCCACTTT. It is translated as CASSKANNSPLHF.

The rearrangement joins TRBV19 to TRBJ1-1, with TRBD1 matching over 8 bases. Looked up from germline, CDR1 is LNHDA and CDR2 is SQIVND (reference sequence). CDR3 length equals 13 residues. V shed 5 bases, J shed 1 base, and the junction held 0 bases outside the gene matches. Here the CDR3 DNA reads TGTGCCAGTAGTGGACAGGGGAACACTGAAGCTTTCTTT. This sequence encodes CASSGQGNTEAFF.

In this sample, this clone turned up once. J is TRBJ1-6 and V is TRBV2, with D perhaps TRBD1 (5 bases). V was pared by 4 bases and J by 1 base, with 11 bases between. The CDR3 runs to 16 residues. Germline CDR1 reads SNHLY; CDR2 reads FYNNEI. CDR3 in amino acids: CASSGVQGSYNSPLHF. The CDR3, as DNA: TGTGCCAGCAGTGGCGTTCAGGGTTCCTATAATTCACCCCTCCACTTT.

The chain is built from TRBV5-1 and TRBJ1-1, with 7 bases lining up with TRBD1. This CDR3 has 14 amino acids. Trimming at V came to 1 base and at J to 4 bases, leaving 4 bases not matched to a gene. The germline V gene encodes CDR1 SGHRS and CDR2 YFSETQ. The CDR3 reads CASSLRDRFTEAFF. CDR3 coding DNA: TGCGCCAGCAGCTTGCGGGACAGATTCACTGAAGCTTTCTTT.

J is TRBJ1-2 and V is TRBV6-5; 10 bases fit TRBD1. With V trimmed by 6 bases and J by 8 bases, 9 bases remained unmatched. This CDR3 contains 14 residues. Germline CDR1 MNHEY, CDR2 SVGAGI. CDR3 nucleotide sequence: TGTGCCAGCAGCCTCTGGACAGGGGGTTCCGGCTACACCTTC. Protein product: CASSLWTGGSGYTF.

V and J are TRBV14 and TRBJ2-5, with D possibly matching TRBD1 (6 bases). The germline gives CDR1 SGHDN, CDR2 FVKESK. V lost 6 bases and J 5 bases, leaving 22 bases between the germline ends. This CDR3 spans 16 amino acids. The CDR3 sequence: CASSKGWFGRGETQYF. The CDR3, as DNA: TGTGCCAGCAGTAAAGGATGGTTTGGCAGGGGTGAGACCCAGTACTTC.

The chain employs TRBV5-3 and TRBJ1-1; no firm D call. TRBV5-3 is treated as an ORF (open reading frame) with a function not yet certain. CDR3 length equals 20 residues. The V and J ends lost 2 bases and 0 bases respectively, with 26 bases between them. This CDR3 is CARSFVLGPYLKLVNTEAFF. The CDR3 DNA reads TGTGCCAGAAGCTTCGTGTTGGGCCCTTATCTAAAACTTGTGAACACTGAAGCTTTCTTT.

CDR3 in DNA: TGTGCCAGCAGCTTAGTAAGGGGGCAGGGCTATGGCTACACCTTC. Encoded protein: CASSLVRGQGYGYTF. The gene calls are TRBV7-8 and TRBJ1-2, with TRBD1 identical over 7 bases. V shed 1 base, J shed 4 bases, and the junction held 6 bases outside the gene matches. From germline, CDR1 is SGHVS and CDR2 FQNEAQ. The CDR3 consists of 15 residues.

This clone was observed a single time. The chain employs TRBV10-2 and TRBJ2-7; tentative D call: TRBD1 (8 bases). The CDR3 loop spans 12 amino acids. The germline gives CDR1 WSHSY, CDR2 SAAADI. V lost 8 bases and J 4 bases, leaving 12 bases between the germline ends. This CDR3 reads CASHRGGYEQYF. The CDR3 DNA sequence: TGCGCCAGCCACAGGGGGGGGTACGAGCAGTACTTC.

The CDR3 DNA sequence: TGTGCCAGCAGCCTCGACCTTCCCTCTGGAAACACCATATATTTT. Amino acids: CASSLDLPSGNTIYF. V usage is TRBV5-4 and J usage is TRBJ1-3; D is unclear. Germline V gene sequence: CDR1 SGHNT, CDR2 YYREEE (reference sequence). The V and J ends lost 4 bases and 0 bases respectively, with 11 bases between them. The CDR3 has 15 amino acids.

This chain links TRBV2 with TRBJ1-1, with 9 positions matching TRBD1. V dropped 6 bases and J dropped 8; count of bases not matched to a gene: 1. The CDR3 extends over 11 amino acids. Per germline, CDR1 SNHLY and CDR2 FYNNEI. CDR3 sequence (DNA): TGTGCCAGCAGGGGGACAGGGGAAGCTTTCTTT. Residues: CASRGTGEAFF. Full variable domain (remainder filled in from reference TRBV2 and TRBJ1-1): EPEVTQTPSHQVTQMGQEVILRCVPISNHLYFYWYRQILGQKVEFLVSFYNNEISEKSEIFDDQFSVERPDGSNFTLKIRSTKLEDSAMYFCASRGTGEAFFGQGTRLTVV.

This chain connects TRBV4-1 to TRBJ1-2; 7 nucleotides align to TRBD1. V dropped 4 bases and J dropped 2; count of bases not matched to a gene: 4. The CDR3 has 14 amino acids. Germline-derived CDR1 and CDR2 are MGHRA and YSYEKL. The CDR3 coding sequence is TGCGCCAGCAGCCGGGACAGAGCAAACTATGGCTACACCTTC. This encodes CASSRDRANYGYTF.

This clone was seen a single time. The V gene is TRBV2, the J gene TRBJ1-4, with 7 positions matching TRBD1. The CDR3 runs 12 residues. V lost 10 bases to trimming and J lost 10 bases; unmatched junction nucleotides: 9. CDR1 is SNHLY, CDR2 FYNNEI, per germline. The CDR3 here is CAMHRGAGKLFF. The DNA of the CDR3 is TGTGCCATGCACAGGGGAGCTGGAAAACTGTTTTTT.

J is TRBJ1-2 and V is TRBV6-2 or TRBV6-3; perhaps TRBD1 as D (5 bases). The length of the CDR3 is 17 residues. V dropped 6 bases and J dropped 4 bases, with 24 bases sitting between them. Per germline, CDR1 MNHEY and CDR2 SVGEGT. CDR3 protein: CASSPPGRRGFTYGYTF. CDR3 sequence (DNA): TGTGCCAGCAGCCCTCCGGGACGGAGGGGATTTACCTATGGCTACACCTTC.

With respect to this clone: Distinct nucleotide sequences in the sample also encode this CDR3. CDR3 sequence (DNA): TGTGCCAGCAGCTTGGCCGGTACGGATACGCAGTATTTT. Its translation: CASSLAGTDTQYF. The rearrangement uses TRBV5-6 and TRBJ2-3; D remains unclear. Germline V gene data show CDR1 as SGHDT and CDR2 as YYEEEE. Trimming left V 0 bases short and J 6 bases short, with 8 bases between. The CDR3 has 13 residues.

The gene calls are TRBV4-1 and TRBJ2-4, with D hard to call. CDR1 and CDR2 (germline): MGHRA, YSYEKL. Trimming removed 0 bases at V and 4 bases at J, with 16 bases between. The CDR3 contains 17 residues. CDR3 sequence reads: CASSQDVSRSTKNIQYF. In DNA, the CDR3 is TGCGCCAGCAGCCAAGATGTTTCACGGAGTACTAAAAACATTCAGTACTTC.

J is TRBJ2-7 and V is TRBV9; D gene ambiguous. Germline assignment: CDR1 SGDLS and CDR2 YYNGEE. V was trimmed by 0 bases and J by 3 bases, leaving 13 bases between them. This CDR3 is 15 amino acids long. The CDR3, as DNA: TGTGCCAGCAGCGTAGATCCAGGTAGGGACTACGAGCAGTACTTC. It translates to CASSVDPGRDYEQYF.

This clone was observed once. CDR3 amino acids: CATTDREFQPQHF. The CDR3, as DNA: TGTGCCACCACCGACAGGGAATTTCAGCCCCAGCATTTT. The chain recombines TRBV10-3 with TRBJ1-5; 7 nucleotides agree with TRBD1. Germline CDR1 and CDR2: ENHRY and SYGVKD. This CDR3 region has 13 residues. J was trimmed by 6 bases and V by 10 bases; bases with no gene match: 9.

The rearrangement joins TRBV19 to TRBJ1-1, with D unresolved. Germline CDR1 LNHDA, CDR2 SQIVND (reference sequence). V was pared by 6 bases and J by 1 base, with 24 bases between. The CDR3 is 18 amino acids. The CDR3 sequence is CASSPSPNRKSQNTEAFF. DNA of the CDR3: TGTGCCAGTAGCCCGTCCCCGAACCGTAAGAGTCAGAACACTGAAGCTTTCTTT.

This rearrangement joins TRBV4-3 to TRBJ2-3; the D is unclear. V gave up 2 bases and J gave up 4 bases, with 13 bases separating them. This CDR3 is built from 15 residues. From germline, CDR1 is LGHNA and CDR2 YSLEER. DNA for the CDR3: TGCGCCAGCAGCCAAATCGGCCGACCGCCAGATACGCAGTATTTT. Translating it yields CASSQIGRPPDTQYF.

Only a few counts were recorded for this clone. The chain links TRBV5-6 to TRBJ1-2, with D possibly TRBD1 on 6 matching bases. CDR1 and CDR2 (germline): SGHDT, YYEEEE. The CDR3 is 13 residues long. V dropped 3 bases and J dropped 2 bases, with 8 bases sitting between them. The chain's CDR3 is CASSSTGNYGYTF. The CDR3 DNA reads as TGTGCCAGCAGCTCTACAGGGAACTATGGCTACACCTTC.

The V and J genes are TRBV7-9 and TRBJ1-5; no reliable D call. Per the germline V gene, CDR1 is SEHNR and CDR2 is FQNEAQ (reference sequence). Trimming cost V 0 bases and J 6 bases, with 12 bases left between them. The CDR3 is 15 residues long. CDR3 nucleotides: TGTGCCAGCAGCTTAGCGACGGCAGGCCCTCAGCCCCAGCATTTT. Its translation: CASSLATAGPQPQHF.

This clone was picked up one time. The chain employs TRBV7-6 and TRBJ2-3, with 7 nucleotides matching TRBD1. The ends lost 3 bases at V and 4 bases at J; junction bases unmatched: 7. This CDR3 comprises 15 residues. The germline CDR1 and CDR2 sequences are SGHVS and FNYEAQ. The CDR3 nucleotides are TGTGCCAGCAGCTTGGGGTACAGGGGAGCAGATACGCAGTATTTT. This codes for CASSLGYRGADTQYF. The variable domain in full, with the rest retrieved from reference TRBV7-6 and TRBJ2-3, is GAGVSQSPRYKVTKRGQDVALRCDPISGHVSLYWYRQALGQGPEFLTYFNYEAQQDKSGLPNDRFSAERPEGSISTLTIQRTEQRDSAMYRCASSLGYRGADTQYFGPGTRLTVL.

CDR3 protein: CASSQDPGQDHQPQHF. The DNA of the CDR3 is TGCGCCAGCAGCCAAGATCCGGGACAGGACCATCAGCCCCAGCATTTT. The chain carries TRBV4-1 and TRBJ1-5, with 8 bases fitting TRBD1. The CDR3 consists of 16 residues. V shed 0 bases, J shed 5 bases, and the junction held 6 bases outside the gene matches. Germline lookup yields CDR1 MGHRA and CDR2 YSYEKL.

The genes are TRBV7-2 and TRBJ2-1; 7 bases match TRBD1. Looked up from germline, CDR1 is SGHTA and CDR2 is FQGNSA. The J segment lost 7 bases and the V segment lost 1 base, leaving 7 bases of the junction unmatched. The CDR3 has 15 amino acids. CDR3 residues: CASSLVGTERNEQFF. DNA of the CDR3: TGTGCCAGCAGCTTAGTCGGGACAGAAAGAAATGAGCAGTTCTTC.

V gene TRBV12-3 or TRBV12-4 combines with J gene TRBJ2-3; 7 nucleotides align to TRBD2. The CDR3 sequence is 13 residues long. V shed 7 bases, J shed 4 bases, and the junction held 5 bases outside the gene matches. CDR3 loop: CASKLGGADTQYF. CDR3 bases: TGTGCCAGCAAGTTGGGGGGGGCAGATACGCAGTATTTT.